These 29 T cell receptor beta chains were all obtained from the same sample, sequenced in a study of graft-versus-host responses after intestinal transplantation. TCRdb keeps only in-frame clones here, not all; method: immunoSEQ multiplex PCR. The sample includes more than 75,000 clones, roughly 90% of them seen just once. No antigen has been identified for these receptors. The specimen was unstimulated CD4+ T cells sorted from spleen or lymph node cells, collected before transplant. Every receptor here comes from a human donor who was the organ donor for an intestinal transplant.

This chain's CDR3 is CASSLAGISQPQHF. CDR3 bases: TGTGCCAGTAGTCTAGCAGGAATAAGTCAGCCCCAGCATTTT. The chain has TRBV19 and TRBJ1-5; D gene unclear. V lost 5 bases to trimming and J lost 6 bases, with 14 bases between them. Germline lookup yields CDR1 LNHDA and CDR2 SQIVND (reference sequence). The CDR3 is 14 amino acids.

The rearrangement links TRBV15 to TRBJ1-5; a possible D gene is TRBD1 (5 bases). Germline V CDR1 and CDR2: LNHNV, YYDKDF (reference sequence). There are 15 residues in the CDR3. The V end was cut by 6 bases, the J end by 1 base, with 13 bases between. This CDR3 reads CATRGPAGSNQPQHF. In DNA, the CDR3 is TGTGCCACCAGAGGACCAGCAGGGAGCAATCAGCCCCAGCATTTT. Complete variable domain (other parts from reference TRBV15 and TRBJ1-5): DAMVIQNPRYQVTQFGKPVTLSCSQTLNHNVMYWYQQKSSQAPKLLFHYYDKDFNNEADTPDNFQSRRPNTSFCFLDIRSPGLGDTAMYLCATRGPAGSNQPQHFGDGTRLSIL.

The count of this clone is one. V usage is TRBV28 and J usage is TRBJ1-5, with a possible D match to TRBD1 (6 bases). Trimming cost V 4 bases and J 3 bases, with 19 bases left between them. The CDR3 has 17 amino acids. Germline V CDR1 and CDR2: MDHEN, SYDVKM. This CDR3 reads CASSSVSGTSFNQPQHF. In DNA, the CDR3 is TGTGCCAGCAGTTCGGTCTCCGGGACATCTTTCAATCAGCCCCAGCATTTT.

A word on this clone: Within the sample, other DNA sequences also encode this same CDR3. V and J are TRBV21-1 and TRBJ2-6; TRBD1, as called in the table, went unchecked against the DNA. TRBV21-1 is annotated as a pseudogene. CDR3 length equals 15 residues. CDR3 DNA sequence: TGTGCCAGCAGCAAAGAACAGGGCAAGGCCAACGTCCTGACTTTC. Translated, it gives CASSKEQGKANVLTF.

This clone was detected only once. J is TRBJ2-5 and V is TRBV6-5, with TRBD2 identical over 9 bases. The CDR3 length is 15 residues. The germline V gene encodes CDR1 MNHEY and CDR2 SVGAGI. Unmatched junction bases numbered 4, after V lost 5 bases and J lost 0 bases. CDR3: CASSKLAGYQETQYF. The CDR3 DNA is TGTGCCAGCAGTAAGCTAGCGGGGTACCAAGAGACCCAGTACTTC.

The rearrangement links TRBV2 to TRBJ2-7; 11 bases match TRBD2. Germline V lookup: CDR1 SNHLY, CDR2 FYNNEI. With 5 bases clipped from V and 5 bases from J, the junction kept 5 bases outside the gene matches. There are 14 residues in the CDR3. CDR3 DNA: TGTGCCAGCAGTACCACTAGCGGGAGCCACGAGCAGTACTTC. It yields the protein CASSTTSGSHEQYF.

This clone was recorded a few times. V gene TRBV25-1 combines with J gene TRBJ1-1; D unresolved. The CDR3 is 14 residues long. Trimming took off 3 bases at V and 2 bases at J, with 10 bases between the two ends. The germline V gene encodes CDR1 MGHDK and CDR2 SYGVNS. The CDR3 reads CASSDNRGNTEAFF. In nucleotides, the CDR3 is TGTGCCAGCAGTGATAATCGGGGAAACACTGAAGCTTTCTTT.

V usage is TRBV4-2 and J usage is TRBJ2-1, with 13 bases that match TRBD2. The CDR3 has 18 amino acids. Germline CDR1 reads LGHNA; CDR2 reads YNFKEQ. Unmatched junction bases numbered 13, after V lost 4 bases and J lost 7 bases. CDR3 sequence: CASSLTGTSGEAGNEQFF. CDR3 DNA sequence: TGTGCCAGCAGCCTCACCGGGACTAGCGGGGAGGCTGGGAATGAGCAGTTCTTC.

This chain uses TRBV30 with TRBJ2-3; weak D call: TRBD2 (5 bases). This CDR3 has 14 residues. V lost 0 bases and J 0 bases, leaving 7 bases between the germline ends. Germline assignment: CDR1 GTSNPN and CDR2 SVGIG (reference sequence). This CDR3 is CAWSVGGSTDTQYF. CDR3 in DNA: TGTGCCTGGAGTGTGGGCGGGAGCACAGATACGCAGTATTTT.

J is TRBJ2-2 and V is TRBV9; D perhaps matches TRBD1 (7 bases). Trimming took off 0 bases at V and 2 bases at J, with 11 bases between the two ends. Germline values: CDR1 SGDLS, CDR2 YYNGEE. The CDR3 loop spans 16 amino acids. This chain's CDR3 is CASSVAGGGNTGELFF. CDR3 DNA: TGTGCCAGCAGCGTAGCAGGAGGGGGCAACACCGGGGAGCTGTTTTTT.

This chain links TRBV7-8 with TRBJ2-5; D perhaps matches TRBD1 (5 bases). The CDR3 has 12 amino acids. CDR1 SGHVS and CDR2 FQNEAQ come from the germline V gene. V was cut by 5 bases and J by 7 bases, with 11 bases left in between. This chain's CDR3 is CASSPERGTQYF. The CDR3 bases are TGTGCCAGCAGCCCAGAAAGGGGGACCCAGTACTTC. Filled out from reference TRBV7-8 and TRBJ2-5, the complete variable domain reads GAGVSQSPRYKVAKRGQDVALRCDPISGHVSLFWYQQALGQGPEFLTYFQNEAQLDKSGLPSDRFFAERPEGSVSTLKIQRTQQEDSAVYLCASSPERGTQYFGPGTRLLVL.

This sequence joins TRBV11-3 and TRBJ1-2; TRBD1 agrees at 7 bases. Trimming at V came to 5 bases and at J to 4 bases, leaving 13 bases not matched to a gene. Germline CDR1 and CDR2: SGHNT and YENEEA. The CDR3 runs 16 residues. CDR3 region: CASSPSPTGWIYGYTF. The CDR3 DNA sequence: TGTGCCAGCAGCCCCTCACCGACAGGGTGGATCTATGGCTACACCTTC.

The V gene is TRBV6-5, the J gene TRBJ2-5, with TRBD2 as a possible D gene (6 bases). The CDR3 extends over 13 amino acids. V gave up 0 bases and J gave up 9 bases, with 11 bases separating them. The germline V gene has CDR1 MNHEY and CDR2 SVGAGI. This chain's CDR3 is CASSYSRLVPQYF. The DNA for the CDR3 is TGTGCCAGCAGTTACTCCCGACTAGTGCCCCAGTACTTC.

This rearrangement joins TRBV6-1 to TRBJ1-5; TRBD1 might be the D (6 bases). CDR3 length: 14 amino acids. Germline V gives CDR1 MNHNS, CDR2 SASEGT. Trimming cost V 2 bases and J 3 bases, with 8 bases left between them. The CDR3 spells CASSEQGSNQPQHF. The CDR3 nucleotides read TGTGCCAGCAGTGAACAGGGGTCCAATCAGCCCCAGCATTTT.

J is TRBJ1-3 and V is TRBV7-9, with D possibly being TRBD1 (6 bases). Germline V lookup: CDR1 SEHNR, CDR2 FQNEAQ (reference sequence). CDR3 length equals 15 residues. V lost 1 base and J lost 3, with 10 bases in between. CDR3 loop: CASSLVGAGGNTIYF. CDR3 nucleotide sequence: TGTGCCAGCAGCTTAGTGGGGGCAGGTGGAAACACCATATATTTT.

The sample holds one count of this clone. V and J are TRBV28 and TRBJ2-1, with 9 bases identical to TRBD2. With V trimmed by 4 bases and J by 2 bases, 3 bases remained unmatched. This CDR3 has 15 amino acids. The V gene's germline CDR1 is MDHEN and CDR2 SYDVKM. Here the CDR3 reads CASSWRLAAYNEQFF. DNA for the CDR3: TGTGCCAGCAGTTGGCGACTAGCGGCCTACAATGAGCAGTTCTTC. Together with reference TRBV28 and TRBJ2-1, the CDR3 gives the full variable domain: DVKVTQSSRYLVKRTGEKVFLECVQDMDHENMFWYRQDPGLGLRLIYFSYDVKMKEKGDIPEGYSVSREKKERFSLILESASTNQTSMYLCASSWRLAAYNEQFFGPGTRLTVL.

V gene TRBV5-1 combines with J gene TRBJ1-1, with D unresolved. Germline V gene sequence: CDR1 SGHRS, CDR2 YFSETQ. V was clipped by 0 bases and J by 4 bases, with 7 bases between them. CDR3 length equals 13 residues. CDR3: CASSLGAPTEAFF. DNA for the CDR3: TGCGCCAGCAGCTTGGGGGCCCCCACTGAAGCTTTCTTT.

This clone was picked up one time. The J gene is TRBJ2-1, the V gene TRBV9; tentatively, D is TRBD2 (5 bases). In germline, CDR1 is SGDLS, CDR2 YYNGEE. Between the trimmed V and J ends, which lost 6 bases and 5 bases, there was a span of 15 bases. The CDR3 extends over 14 amino acids. CDR3 DNA: TGTGCCAGCAACAGAGGGCTCGGGAACAATGAGCAGTTCTTC. Translating gives CASNRGLGNNEQFF.

The chain recombines TRBV27 with TRBJ2-3; TRBD1 might be the D (5 bases). Trimming pared 1 base from V and 4 bases from J, leaving 9 bases between. Germline assignment: CDR1 MNHEY and CDR2 SMNVEV (reference sequence). This CDR3 spans 14 amino acids. The CDR3 region is CASSLLKGSDTQYF. Written as DNA, the CDR3 is TGTGCCAGCAGTTTATTGAAGGGGTCAGATACGCAGTATTTT.

This clone was observed once. The chain recombines TRBV27 with TRBJ2-3, with 9 bases that match TRBD2. CDR1 is MNHEY, CDR2 SMNVEV, per germline (reference sequence). V was pared by 1 base and J by 7 bases, with 9 bases of the junction left unmatched. The CDR3 has 16 amino acids. The CDR3 loop is CASSLLRAGGLYTQYF. The CDR3 coding sequence is TGTGCCAGCAGTTTATTAAGGGCGGGAGGGCTATATACGCAGTATTTT.

CDR3 region: CASSPMWATGDEQFF. CDR3 bases: TGTGCCAGCAGTCCCATGTGGGCTACTGGCGATGAGCAGTTCTTC. The rearrangement joins TRBV6-1 to TRBJ2-1; D not certain. CDR3 length: 15 amino acids. With 5 bases removed from V and 8 bases from J, the gap between germline ends came to 19 bases. Per germline, CDR1 MNHNS and CDR2 SASEGT.

This chain joins TRBV5-4 and TRBJ2-5; weak D call: TRBD1 (5 bases). Germline CDR1 and CDR2: SGHNT and YYREEE (reference sequence). Trimming pared 1 base from V and 11 bases from J, leaving 15 bases between. The CDR3 has 13 residues. CDR3 loop: CASSLQAETEQYF. DNA of the CDR3: TGTGCCAGCAGCTTGCAGGCAGAGACAGAGCAGTACTTC.

The rearrangement uses TRBV19 and TRBJ1-5; 8 nucleotides line up with TRBD1. This CDR3 is built from 14 residues. Germline V gene sequence: CDR1 LNHDA, CDR2 SQIVND (reference sequence). Trimming took 7 bases from V and 0 from J; bases not matched to a gene: 2. The DNA for the CDR3 is TGTGCCAGTACGGGACAGGCTAGCAATCAGCCCCAGCATTTT. Residues: CASTGQASNQPQHF.

The V call is TRBV5-4, the J call TRBJ1-2, with D maybe TRBD1 (5 bases). This CDR3 is built from 16 residues. Trimming removed 3 bases from V and 4 bases from J, with 19 bases in between. The germline V gene has CDR1 SGHNT and CDR2 YYREEE (reference sequence). CDR3 in DNA: TGTGCCAGCAGCTACCCGGCGGGGGGATTGGGCTATGGCTACACCTTC. Encoded protein: CASSYPAGGLGYGYTF.

The chain is built from TRBV7-6 and TRBJ1-2; TRBD1 aligns across 7 bases. J was trimmed by 2 bases and V by 5 bases; bases with no gene match: 11. Germline CDR1 SGHVS, CDR2 FNYEAQ. There are 16 residues in the CDR3. The CDR3 spells CASSHRATGINYGYTF. CDR3 nucleotide sequence: TGTGCCAGCAGCCACAGAGCGACAGGGATAAACTATGGCTACACCTTC.

This clone was counted a single time. The chain employs TRBV5-6 and TRBJ1-2; a possible D gene is TRBD1 (6 bases). CDR1 and CDR2 (germline): SGHDT, YYEEEE. Trimming shortened V by 4 bases and J by 8 bases, and 18 bases separated the two germline ends. The CDR3 is 14 residues long. CDR3 in DNA: TGTGCCAGCAGCCCCGACAGGAATGGATGGGGCTACACCTTC. Residues: CASSPDRNGWGYTF.

The table lists this clone with a count of one. The gene calls are TRBV29-1 and TRBJ2-7, with 9 bases lining up with TRBD1. Germline V gene lookup returns CDR1 SQVTM and CDR2 ANQGSEA. The V and J ends lost 4 bases and 9 bases, in that order; junction bases with no gene match: 13. The CDR3 is made up of 14 amino acids. The chain's CDR3 is CSVAGTGIGGLQYF. The CDR3 region has the DNA TGCAGCGTTGCCGGGACAGGGATAGGCGGTCTGCAGTACTTC.

The chain couples TRBV5-4 to TRBJ2-1; a weak D match, TRBD1 (5 bases). V was pared by 1 base and J by 4 bases, with 18 bases between. The CDR3 is made up of 17 amino acids. Germline assignment: CDR1 SGHNT and CDR2 YYREEE (reference sequence). CDR3 bases: TGTGCCAGCAGCTTGCGCCCCCGCCAGGGTCATTACAATGAGCAGTTCTTC. Encoded protein: CASSLRPRQGHYNEQFF.

This clone was observed once. The V and J genes are TRBV7-3 and TRBJ2-2; no clear D. The germline CDR1 and CDR2 sequences are SGHTA and FQGTGA. The CDR3 runs 13 residues. The V gene lost 5 bases and the J gene lost 3 bases, with 7 bases spanning the gap. The chain's CDR3 is CASSLVYTGELFF. The CDR3 DNA sequence: TGTGCCAGCAGCCTTGTTTACACCGGGGAGCTGTTTTTT. Combining the CDR3 with reference TRBV7-3 and TRBJ2-2 gives the whole variable domain GAGVSQTPSNKVTEKGKYVELRCDPISGHTALYWYRQSLGQGPEFLIYFQGTGAADDSGLPNDRFFAVRPEGSVSTLKIQRTERGDSAVYLCASSLVYTGELFFGEGSRLTVL.